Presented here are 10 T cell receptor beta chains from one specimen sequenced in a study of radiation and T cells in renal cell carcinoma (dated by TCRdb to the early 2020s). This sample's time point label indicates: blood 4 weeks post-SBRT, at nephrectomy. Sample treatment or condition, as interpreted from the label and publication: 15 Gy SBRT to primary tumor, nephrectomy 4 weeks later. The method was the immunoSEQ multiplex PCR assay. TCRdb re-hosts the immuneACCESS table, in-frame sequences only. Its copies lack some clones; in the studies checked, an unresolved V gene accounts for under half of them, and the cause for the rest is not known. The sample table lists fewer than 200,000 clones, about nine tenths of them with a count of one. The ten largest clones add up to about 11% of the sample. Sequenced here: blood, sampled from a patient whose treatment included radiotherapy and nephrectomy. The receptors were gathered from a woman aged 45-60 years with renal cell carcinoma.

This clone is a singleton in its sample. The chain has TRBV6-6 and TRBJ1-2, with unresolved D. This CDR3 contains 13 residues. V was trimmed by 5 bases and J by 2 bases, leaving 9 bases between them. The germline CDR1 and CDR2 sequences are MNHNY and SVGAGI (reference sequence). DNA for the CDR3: TGTGCCAGCAGTCCGACGGGAAACTATGGCTACACCTTC. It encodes CASSPTGNYGYTF.

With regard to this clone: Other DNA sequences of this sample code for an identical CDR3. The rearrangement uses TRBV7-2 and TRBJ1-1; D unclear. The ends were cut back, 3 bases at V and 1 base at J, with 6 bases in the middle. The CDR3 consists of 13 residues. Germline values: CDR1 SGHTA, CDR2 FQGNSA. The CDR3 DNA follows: TGTGCCAGCAGCTTCGCGGAGAACACTGAAGCTTTCTTT. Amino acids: CASSFAENTEAFF. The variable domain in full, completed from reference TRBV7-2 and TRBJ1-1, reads GAGVSQSPSNKVTEKGKDVELRCDPISGHTALYWYRQSLGQGLEFLIYFQGNSAPDKSGLPSDRFSAERTGGSVSTLTIQRTQQEDSAVYLCASSFAENTEAFFGQGTRLTVV.

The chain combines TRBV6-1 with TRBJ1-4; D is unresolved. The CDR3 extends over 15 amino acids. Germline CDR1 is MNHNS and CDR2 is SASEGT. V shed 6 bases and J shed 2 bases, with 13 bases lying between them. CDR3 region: CASSPTWGTNEKLFF. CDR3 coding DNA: TGTGCCAGCAGCCCCACGTGGGGTACTAATGAAAAACTGTTTTTT.

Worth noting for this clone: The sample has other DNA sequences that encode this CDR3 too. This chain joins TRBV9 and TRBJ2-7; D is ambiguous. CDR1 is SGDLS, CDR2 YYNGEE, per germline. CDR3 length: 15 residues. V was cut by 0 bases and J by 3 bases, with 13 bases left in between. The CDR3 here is CASSVDGGTLYEQYF. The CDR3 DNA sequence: TGTGCCAGCAGCGTAGACGGCGGAACACTCTACGAGCAGTACTTC.

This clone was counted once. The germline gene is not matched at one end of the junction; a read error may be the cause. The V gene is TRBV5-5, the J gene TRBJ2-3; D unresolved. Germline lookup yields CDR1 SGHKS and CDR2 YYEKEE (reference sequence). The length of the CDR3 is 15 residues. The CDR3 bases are TGTGCCAGCAGCTTGGACCCCGGCCGGGCAGATACACAGTATTTT. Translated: CASSLDPGRADTQYF.

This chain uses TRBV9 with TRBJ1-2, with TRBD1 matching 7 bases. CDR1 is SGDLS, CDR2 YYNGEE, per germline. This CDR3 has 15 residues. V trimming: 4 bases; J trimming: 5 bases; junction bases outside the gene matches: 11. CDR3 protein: CASSKEWTGRYGYTF. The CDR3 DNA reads TGTGCCAGCAGCAAAGAATGGACAGGTCGATATGGCTACACCTTC. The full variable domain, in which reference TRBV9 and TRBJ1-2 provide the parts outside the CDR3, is DSGVTQTPKHLITATGQRVTLRCSPRSGDLSVYWYQQSLDQGLQFLIQYYNGEERAKGNILERFSAQQFPDLHSELNLSSLELGDSALYFCASSKEWTGRYGYTFGSGTRLTVV.

The CDR3 protein is CASSKTGGENSPLHF. The DNA of the CDR3 is TGTGCCAGTAGCAAGACAGGGGGCGAGAATTCACCCCTCCACTTT. The genes are TRBV19 and TRBJ1-6, with TRBD1 matching over 10 bases. The CDR3 is 15 residues long. The germline V gene encodes CDR1 LNHDA and CDR2 SQIVND (reference sequence). With V trimmed by 6 bases and J by 7 bases, 6 bases remained unmatched. Filled out from reference TRBV19 and TRBJ1-6, the complete variable domain reads DGGITQSPKYLFRKEGQNVTLSCEQNLNHDAMYWYRQDPGQGLRLIYYSQIVNDFQKGDIAEGYSVSREKKESFPLTVTSAQKNPTAFYLCASSKTGGENSPLHFGNGTRLTVT.

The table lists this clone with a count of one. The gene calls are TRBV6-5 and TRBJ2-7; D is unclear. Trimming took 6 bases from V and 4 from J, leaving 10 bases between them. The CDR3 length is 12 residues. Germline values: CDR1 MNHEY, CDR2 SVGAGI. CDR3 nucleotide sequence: TGTGCCAGCAGCCGCTCTAGTTACGAGCAGTACTTC. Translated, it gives CASSRSSYEQYF.

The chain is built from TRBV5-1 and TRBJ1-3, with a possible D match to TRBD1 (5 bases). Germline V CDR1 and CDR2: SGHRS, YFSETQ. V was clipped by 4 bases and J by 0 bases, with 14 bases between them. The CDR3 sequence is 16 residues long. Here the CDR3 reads CASSRDGTDSGNTIYF. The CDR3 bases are TGCGCCAGCAGCAGGGACGGAACGGACTCTGGAAACACCATATATTTT.

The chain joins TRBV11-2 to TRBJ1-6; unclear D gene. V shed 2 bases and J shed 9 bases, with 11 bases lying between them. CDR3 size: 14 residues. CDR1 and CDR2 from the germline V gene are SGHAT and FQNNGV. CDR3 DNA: TGTGCCAGCAGCTTATCCGAGGGATTTTCACCCCTCCACTTT. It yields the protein CASSLSEGFSPLHF.